These T cell receptor beta chains were read from a single sample in a study of blood T cell repertoires in COVID-19. Data came from immunoSEQ multiplex PCR; TCRdb stores just in-frame clones and leaves some out. The data show 140,000 to 150,000 clones, with around 89% seen just once and over 2.5% held by the top ten. Sequencing was done on a sample of peripheral blood. All receptors derive from a man between 60 and 75 years old with active or convalescent COVID-19. CDR3s include the opening cysteine and the closing phenylalanine or tryptophan. Each record gives: V gene, CDR3 protein.

v_call: TRBV19; cdr3_aa: CASSTRLAGDTDTQYF
v_call: TRBV27; cdr3_aa: CASSLFLASTDTQYF
v_call: TRBV7-2; cdr3_aa: CASSAYRLNTGELFF
v_call: TRBV9; cdr3_aa: CASSVGGGAVTQYF
v_call: TRBV6-2/TRBV6-3; cdr3_aa: CASSPRQPYSLHF
v_call: TRBV7-2; cdr3_aa: CASSLFGSGQYF
v_call: TRBV5-4; cdr3_aa: CASSFSRDTGELFF
v_call: TRBV7-3; cdr3_aa: CASSPSGTGIEAFF
v_call: TRBV1; cdr3_aa: CTSSQEELRGTGELFF
v_call: TRBV27; cdr3_aa: CASSFRANYGYTF
v_call: TRBV7-2; cdr3_aa: CASSLVPGSGYTF
v_call: TRBV27; cdr3_aa: CASSSRLAGAMTNEQFF
v_call: TRBV7-8; cdr3_aa: CASSSRNSGSSYEQYF
v_call: TRBV4-2; cdr3_aa: CASSPPSGGNIQYF
v_call: TRBV15; cdr3_aa: CATSMGAALKLFF
v_call: TRBV2; cdr3_aa: CASIQARGATEAFF
v_call: TRBV19; cdr3_aa: CASSMTGSPGANVLTF
v_call: TRBV7-2; cdr3_aa: CASSLQLAGVWEQYF
v_call: TRBV4-2; cdr3_aa: CASSEPRQGNTDTQYF
v_call: TRBV6-5; cdr3_aa: CATTAGPSTDTQYF
v_call: TRBV27; cdr3_aa: CASIRGRLGYTF
v_call: TRBV11-2; cdr3_aa: CASSQDRFNTEAFF
v_call: TRBV29-1; cdr3_aa: CSVEEPGTDEAFF
v_call: TRBV7-2; cdr3_aa: CASSPLTGPAEAFF
v_call: TRBV15; cdr3_aa: CATRKTGALGPQHF
v_call: TRBV5-6; cdr3_aa: CASSLVATVYEQYF
v_call: TRBV19; cdr3_aa: CASSIVPPGETQYF
v_call: TRBV7-2; cdr3_aa: CASSSGLGGEQYF
v_call: TRBV5-4; cdr3_aa: CASSPTTGEETQYF
v_call: TRBV27; cdr3_aa: CASRGTVADTQYF
v_call: TRBV3-1/TRBV3-2; cdr3_aa: CASSQSTGARGEKLFF
v_call: TRBV7-3; cdr3_aa: CASSLGSWQGANEQFF
v_call: TRBV11-2; cdr3_aa: CASSSSGLAENIQYF
v_call: TRBV19; cdr3_aa: CASSQGQVHLTNEKLFF
v_call: TRBV24-1; cdr3_aa: CATSGQGFDGYTF
v_call: TRBV4-1; cdr3_aa: CASSQELAGANVLTF
v_call: TRBV24-1; cdr3_aa: CATSRDGSVNTQYF
v_call: TRBV19; cdr3_aa: CASSMQAGRRGDTQYF
v_call: TRBV18; cdr3_aa: CASSPVTGGNQPQHF
v_call: TRBV3-1/TRBV3-2; cdr3_aa: CASSQEWRGSSYEQYF
v_call: TRBV19; cdr3_aa: CASYGDTQYF
v_call: TRBV2; cdr3_aa: CASTGTGGTEETQYF
v_call: TRBV7-3; cdr3_aa: CASSLTHGDNEQFF
v_call: TRBV7-2; cdr3_aa: CASSSRGRTGVADTQYF
v_call: TRBV18; cdr3_aa: CASSQTGNTGELFF
v_call: TRBV6-1; cdr3_aa: CASSEALRGGAYNEQFF
v_call: TRBV5-1; cdr3_aa: CASSLETKGRDTEAFF
v_call: TRBV9; cdr3_aa: CASSPLGSRETQYF
v_call: TRBV5-6; cdr3_aa: CASSPLGAVYEQYF